These T cell receptor beta chains were read from a single sample in a study of Ad26.COV2.S vaccination and SARS-CoV-2 variants. The protocol was immunoSEQ multiplex PCR, while the TCRdb copy is restricted to in-frame clones and leaves out a portion. The top ten clones hold 3% to 3.5% of a sample with about 400,000 clones, about 88% of them seen once. The material was peripheral blood, obtained in a trial of Ad26.COV2.S vaccine versus placebo. All receptors derive from a person between 18 and 59 years old who received the Ad26.COV2.S COVID-19 vaccine or a placebo. Each CDR3 is given with its conserved first and last residue. The order of the fields is J gene, clone size, V gene, D gene, CDR3 DNA, CDR3 protein. A D gene is named only where the DNA matches it firmly. Size values are once, few and many counts, or a class for expanded clones, and some rows have none.

j_gene: TRBJ1-1; abundance: once; v_gene: TRBV29-1; d_gene: NA; CDR3nt: TGCAGCGTTGCGGGGGCCAACACTGAAGCTTTCTTT; CDR3aa: CSVAGANTEAFF
j_gene: TRBJ2-7; abundance: few; v_gene: TRBV3-1/TRBV3-2; d_gene: NA; CDR3nt: TGTGCCAGCAGCCAAGCCATTTACGAGCAGTACTTC; CDR3aa: CASSQAIYEQYF
j_gene: TRBJ2-3; abundance: NA; v_gene: TRBV6-5; d_gene: NA; CDR3nt: TGTGCCAGCAGTAGGGACCACGACGACACAGATACGCAGTATTTT; CDR3aa: CASSRDHDDTDTQYF
j_gene: TRBJ2-7; abundance: NA; v_gene: TRBV6-5; d_gene: NA; CDR3nt: TGTGCCAGCAGTTCCTTTCCCTACGAGCAGTACTTC; CDR3aa: CASSSFPYEQYF
j_gene: TRBJ1-4; abundance: NA; v_gene: TRBV12-3/TRBV12-4; d_gene: NA; CDR3nt: TGTGCCAGCAGCGTCGACCGTGAAAAACTGTTTTTT; CDR3aa: CASSVDREKLFF
j_gene: TRBJ1-1; abundance: NA; v_gene: TRBV27; d_gene: NA; CDR3nt: TGTGCCAGCAGTTTATCGACCCAGGGTCCTACGAACACTGAAGCTTTCTTT; CDR3aa: CASSLSTQGPTNTEAFF
j_gene: TRBJ1-2; abundance: NA; v_gene: TRBV10-3; d_gene: NA; CDR3nt: TGTGCCATCAGTGCCCGGGATCATGGGGGCTACACCTTC; CDR3aa: CAISARDHGGYTF
j_gene: TRBJ2-3; abundance: NA; v_gene: TRBV7-9; d_gene: NA; CDR3nt: TGTGCCAGCAGCTTACAGACAAACACAGATACGCAGTATTTT; CDR3aa: CASSLQTNTDTQYF
j_gene: TRBJ1-1; abundance: many; v_gene: TRBV7-9; d_gene: TRBD1; CDR3nt: TGTGCCAGCAGCTTAGGGCCCCGACAGGGGGTAAAGGACACTGAAGCTTTCTTT; CDR3aa: CASSLGPRQGVKDTEAFF
j_gene: TRBJ2-3; abundance: NA; v_gene: TRBV5-6; d_gene: NA; CDR3nt: TGTGCCAGCAGATACGGACAGACTGTCACAGATACGCAGTATTTT; CDR3aa: CASRYGQTVTDTQYF
j_gene: TRBJ1-1; abundance: once; v_gene: TRBV7-2; d_gene: TRBD1; CDR3nt: TGTGCCAGCAGCTTAGAACAGGGGGATCTTGACACTGAAGCTTTCTTT; CDR3aa: CASSLEQGDLDTEAFF
j_gene: TRBJ2-1; abundance: NA; v_gene: TRBV11-2; d_gene: NA; CDR3nt: TGTGCCAGCAGCTCAAACCTTACACCGGGCCGAAGGGATGAGCAGTTCTTC; CDR3aa: CASSSNLTPGRRDEQFF
j_gene: TRBJ1-1; abundance: NA; v_gene: TRBV6-5; d_gene: NA; CDR3nt: TGTGCCAGCAATCCAAACCCAGGGCAAGTCACTGAAGCTTTCTTT; CDR3aa: CASNPNPGQVTEAFF
j_gene: TRBJ2-5; abundance: NA; v_gene: TRBV15; d_gene: TRBD1; CDR3nt: TGTGCCACCAGACAGGGGATTGGGGAGACCCAGTACTTC; CDR3aa: CATRQGIGETQYF
j_gene: TRBJ1-5; abundance: NA; v_gene: TRBV27; d_gene: TRBD1; CDR3nt: TGTGCCAGCAGTTCCCAGCAGGGGACAGTTCAGCCCCAGCATTTT; CDR3aa: CASSSQQGTVQPQHF
j_gene: TRBJ2-2; abundance: NA; v_gene: TRBV21-1; d_gene: NA; CDR3nt: TGTGCCAGCAGCAAAACTGACTTCGGGGTAACCGGGGAGCTGTTTTTT; CDR3aa: CASSKTDFGVTGELFF
j_gene: TRBJ1-1; abundance: NA; v_gene: TRBV3-1/TRBV3-2; d_gene: NA; CDR3nt: TGTGCCAGCAGCCAAGATAGGCTGACGAACACTGAAGCTTTCTTT; CDR3aa: CASSQDRLTNTEAFF
j_gene: TRBJ2-7; abundance: NA; v_gene: TRBV6-2/TRBV6-3; d_gene: NA; CDR3nt: TGTGCCAGCAGTCTAAGGGGCTACGAGCAGTACTTC; CDR3aa: CASSLRGYEQYF
j_gene: TRBJ2-7; abundance: NA; v_gene: TRBV11-2; d_gene: NA; CDR3nt: TGTGCCAGCACCACCGGACACCATTACGAGCAGTACTTC; CDR3aa: CASTTGHHYEQYF
j_gene: TRBJ1-1; abundance: NA; v_gene: TRBV5-1; d_gene: NA; CDR3nt: TGCGCCAGCAGCTTGGAACAGGGGAACACTGAAGCTTTCTTT; CDR3aa: CASSLEQGNTEAFF
j_gene: TRBJ2-7; abundance: once; v_gene: TRBV11-1; d_gene: NA; CDR3nt: TGTGCCAGCAGCTTTGCTGGGGGCGGTCACGAGCAGTACTTC; CDR3aa: CASSFAGGGHEQYF
j_gene: TRBJ1-2; abundance: NA; v_gene: TRBV2; d_gene: NA; CDR3nt: TGTGCCAGCAGTGCTTGGCCGAACTATGGCTACACCTTC; CDR3aa: CASSAWPNYGYTF
j_gene: TRBJ2-2; abundance: once; v_gene: TRBV11-2; d_gene: NA; CDR3nt: TGTGCCAGCAGCCATAATAGCGGGAACACCGGGGAGCTGTTTTTT; CDR3aa: CASSHNSGNTGELFF
j_gene: TRBJ2-3; abundance: NA; v_gene: TRBV24-1; d_gene: NA; CDR3nt: TGTGCCACCTCGCAGTCCGGTAATACGCAGTATTTT; CDR3aa: CATSQSGNTQYF
j_gene: TRBJ2-7; abundance: NA; v_gene: TRBV5-4; d_gene: NA; CDR3nt: TGTGCCAGCAGCTTGGGGCGCTCCTACGAGCAGTACTTC; CDR3aa: CASSLGRSYEQYF
j_gene: TRBJ2-5; abundance: NA; v_gene: TRBV11-2; d_gene: NA; CDR3nt: TGTGCCAGCAGCCCAACAACCCAGAAAGAGACCCAGTACTTC; CDR3aa: CASSPTTQKETQYF
j_gene: TRBJ1-6; abundance: NA; v_gene: TRBV5-4; d_gene: NA; CDR3nt: TGTGCCAGCAGCTCCGACAGTGGGAGCTCCTATAATTCACCCCTCCACTTT; CDR3aa: CASSSDSGSSYNSPLHF
j_gene: TRBJ2-5; abundance: NA; v_gene: TRBV30; d_gene: NA; CDR3nt: TGTGCCTGGACTAGAAATCGGGAGACCCAGTACTTC; CDR3aa: CAWTRNRETQYF
j_gene: TRBJ2-5; abundance: NA; v_gene: TRBV14; d_gene: TRBD2; CDR3nt: TGTGCCAGCAGCCAGGGCACGGGGGGAGAGAGCCAGTACTTC; CDR3aa: CASSQGTGGESQYF
j_gene: TRBJ1-2; abundance: NA; v_gene: TRBV29-1; d_gene: NA; CDR3nt: TGCAGCGTTGAAGGGGGCGCTTTTAACTATGGCTACACCTTC; CDR3aa: CSVEGGAFNYGYTF
j_gene: TRBJ1-2; abundance: NA; v_gene: TRBV4-1; d_gene: NA; CDR3nt: TGCGCCAGCAGCCTTCAAGGTTCTCTGGTCTATGGCTACACCTTC; CDR3aa: CASSLQGSLVYGYTF
j_gene: TRBJ1-2; abundance: NA; v_gene: TRBV6-5; d_gene: NA; CDR3nt: TGTGCCAGCAGCTTGCTGGAACAGGGCGGCTATGGCTACACCTTC; CDR3aa: CASSLLEQGGYGYTF
j_gene: TRBJ1-2; abundance: NA; v_gene: TRBV6-5; d_gene: NA; CDR3nt: TGTGCCAGCAGTTACTCGACGCTGGGGGGCTATGGCTACACCTTC; CDR3aa: CASSYSTLGGYGYTF
j_gene: TRBJ1-2; abundance: NA; v_gene: TRBV27; d_gene: TRBD1; CDR3nt: TGTGCCAGCGGGGGCCTCGGGACAGGGTCTGATGGCTACACCTTC; CDR3aa: CASGGLGTGSDGYTF
j_gene: TRBJ2-4; abundance: NA; v_gene: TRBV20-1; d_gene: NA; CDR3nt: TGCAGTGCTAGTCGGTCAGCCAAAAACATTCAGTACTTC; CDR3aa: CSASRSAKNIQYF
j_gene: TRBJ2-1; abundance: NA; v_gene: TRBV5-4; d_gene: TRBD2; CDR3nt: TGTGCCAGCAGCCCCCGGACTAGCGGGGTGAACAATGAGCAGTTCTTC; CDR3aa: CASSPRTSGVNNEQFF